This TCR beta chain comes out of a study of blood T cells in healthy people across ages. It was with a sample-barcoded 5' primer and a J-beta primer mix that a second PCR of roughly 6 to 11 cycles was run. TCRdb ran MiXCR on the 5' RACE reads and lists one entry per CDR3 protein. In the table there are roughly 700,000 distinct CDR3 sequences, around 49% of which are singletons. Germline CDR1 and CDR2: DFQATT and SNEGSKA (reference sequence). V was shortened by 0 bases and J by 4 bases, with 16 bases between the two germline ends. The CDR3 sequence is 15 residues long. This clonotype has a count of ten or more.

V gene TRBV20-1 combines with J gene TRBJ2-7, with D possibly TRBD2 on 6 matching bases. What was sequenced was blood. This TCR derives from a woman aged 55 to 70 in good health. The CDR3 DNA follows: TGCAGTGCTAGAGATACTAGCCAGGCCTTATACGAGCAGTACTTC. It translates to CSARDTSQALYEQYF.